This is a list of T cell receptor beta chains from one sample in a study of blood T cells in healthy people across ages. One entry per CDR3 protein, called by TCRdb with MiXCR from the 5' RACE reads. There are roughly 1,000,000 distinct CDR3 sequences in the sample; less than 25% occur only once, and around 0.75% lies in the top ten. These data were likewise used in another study, on T cells of mothers and their children.

Input material: blood. These receptors originate from a girl aged 2 to 10 in good health. Each CDR3 is given with its conserved first and last residue. The size of a clone is reported for some rows only, either as once, few or many, or as a class for expanded clones.

J: TRBJ2-5
size: -
length: 15
V: TRBV12-3/TRBV12-4
CDR3: CASRRTMFKQETQYF

J: TRBJ2-3
size: -
length: 14
V: TRBV29-1
CDR3: CSYLSGSWGDTQYF

J: TRBJ1-1
size: -
length: 12
V: TRBV3-1
CDR3: CASSQGAFEAFF

J: TRBJ2-5
size: -
length: 13
V: TRBV10-3
CDR3: CATQRDYQETQYF

J: TRBJ2-3
size: -
length: 14
V: TRBV4-1
CDR3: CASSQDQYGPIEYF

J: TRBJ2-5
size: few
length: 15
V: TRBV7-2
CDR3: CASSSVGQIQETQYF

J: TRBJ2-2
size: few
length: 13
V: TRBV27
CDR3: CASSTHMTGELFF

J: TRBJ1-1
size: -
length: 13
V: TRBV29-1
CDR3: CSVGDRGNTEAFF

J: TRBJ2-4
size: few
length: 11
V: TRBV12-3/TRBV12-4
CDR3: CASSHRGSQYF

J: TRBJ1-4
size: -
length: 16
V: TRBV6-5
CDR3: CASSRGTVATDEKLFF

J: TRBJ2-1
size: many
length: 15
V: TRBV7-3
CDR3: CASSFSGGTYNEQFF

J: TRBJ2-2
size: -
length: 15
V: TRBV9
CDR3: CASMSGSGNTGELFF

J: TRBJ1-2
size: -
length: 17
V: TRBV12-3/TRBV12-4
CDR3: CASSLGRIRGQDFGYTF

J: TRBJ2-3
size: -
length: 13
V: TRBV25-1
CDR3: CASSGPGADTQYF

J: TRBJ2-5
size: -
length: 13
V: TRBV20-1
CDR3: CSARVSGQETQYF

J: TRBJ2-5
size: few
length: 13
V: TRBV20-1
CDR3: CSARTGGPETQYF

J: TRBJ1-2
size: few
length: 13
V: TRBV7-9
CDR3: CASTPGEHYGYTF

J: TRBJ2-1
size: few
length: 15
V: TRBV3-1
CDR3: CASSQALAANNEQFF

J: TRBJ2-3
size: -
length: 13
V: TRBV7-3
CDR3: CASRLGAEDTQYF

J: TRBJ1-4
size: -
length: 13
V: TRBV29-1
CDR3: CSVEDPDREKLFF

J: TRBJ2-7
size: few
length: 15
V: TRBV9
CDR3: CASSVEGGRGYEQYF

J: TRBJ1-4
size: -
length: 16
V: TRBV6-1
CDR3: CASSEALGLGNEKLFF

J: TRBJ2-1
size: few
length: 14
V: TRBV9
CDR3: CASSGTGDWSEQFF

J: -
size: -
length: 15
V: TRBV9
CDR3: CASSATAGTAHEQYF

J: TRBJ1-4
size: -
length: 14
V: TRBV6-5
CDR3: CASSPARVVEKLFF

J: TRBJ2-1
size: -
length: 15
V: TRBV29-1
CDR3: CSGWSSPGPSNEQFF

J: TRBJ2-5
size: few
length: 15
V: TRBV4-1
CDR3: CASSLESGTHYEQHF

J: TRBJ2-7
size: -
length: 15
V: TRBV4-1
CDR3: CASSQRDRATYEQYF

J: TRBJ2-5
size: -
length: 14
V: TRBV6-1
CDR3: CASCRLAGIETQYF

J: TRBJ2-5
size: few
length: 16
V: TRBV11-3
CDR3: CASSLLTGPRAETQYF

J: TRBJ1-6
size: few
length: 15
V: TRBV5-1
CDR3: CASSLEEGNNSPLHF

J: TRBJ2-1
size: -
length: 13
V: TRBV7-9
CDR3: CASRTSGINEQFF

J: TRBJ2-1
size: once
length: 17
V: TRBV12-5
CDR3: CASGRPVGLAGKDEQFF

J: TRBJ2-7
size: -
length: 14
V: TRBV28
CDR3: CASSPTLGPLEQYF

J: TRBJ1-3
size: -
length: 14
V: TRBV28
CDR3: CASSPWVSGNTIYF

J: TRBJ2-2
size: -
length: 20
V: TRBV12-3/TRBV12-4
CDR3: CASSLRAGLAGGRNTGELFF

J: TRBJ2-5
size: few
length: 14
V: TRBV20-1
CDR3: CSARPGNGQETQYF

J: -
size: -
length: 15
V: TRBV6-5
CDR3: CASSWDSGAYNEQFF

J: TRBJ2-7
size: many
length: 14
V: TRBV28
CDR3: CASSYLAGGSEQYF

J: TRBJ1-1
size: -
length: 14
V: TRBV13
CDR3: CAGGTGGRLTEAFF

J: -
size: few
length: 14
V: TRBV20-1
CDR3: CSARGAEAFYEQYF

J: -
size: few
length: 15
V: TRBV29-1
CDR3: CSVGGAVADSYEQYF

J: TRBJ2-5
size: -
length: 14
V: TRBV7-9
CDR3: CASSLEMGRETQYF

J: -
size: -
length: 17
V: TRBV14
CDR3: CASSRSRTSGIYNEQFF

J: TRBJ1-2
size: -
length: 16
V: TRBV5-1
CDR3: CASSLEGIAANYGYTF

J: TRBJ1-2
size: -
length: 14
V: TRBV12-3/TRBV12-4
CDR3: CASSLPGTFYGYTF

J: TRBJ1-2
size: -
length: 15
V: TRBV15
CDR3: CATSRDPGQNYGYTF

J: TRBJ1-5
size: -
length: 14
V: TRBV20-1
CDR3: CSARGPGVDQPQHF

J: TRBJ1-1
size: -
length: 13
V: TRBV6-6
CDR3: CASSHDRNTEAFF

J: TRBJ2-1
size: few
length: 16
V: TRBV2
CDR3: CASSEALAGIYNEQFF

J: TRBJ2-6
size: few
length: 14
V: TRBV7-6
CDR3: CAGTGPSGANVLTF

J: TRBJ2-1
size: few
length: 15
V: TRBV9
CDR3: CASSGLGGPYNEQFF

J: TRBJ2-1
size: -
length: 15
V: TRBV11-2
CDR3: CASSPSSGVYNEQFF

J: TRBJ2-3
size: -
length: 14
V: TRBV11-1
CDR3: CASSPMTSTDTQYF

J: TRBJ2-1
size: -
length: 16
V: TRBV11-3
CDR3: CASSARGPPSYNEQFF

J: TRBJ2-1
size: -
length: 17
V: TRBV9
CDR3: CASSVERDGSIENEQFF

J: TRBJ2-5
size: -
length: 14
V: TRBV9
CDR3: CASSVGGIRETQYF

J: TRBJ2-4
size: -
length: 13
V: TRBV28
CDR3: CASRTNSGDIQYF

J: TRBJ2-7
size: once
length: 13
V: TRBV19
CDR3: CASSIELGGEQYF

J: TRBJ2-1
size: -
length: 15
V: TRBV11-2
CDR3: CASSFRQGLYNEQFF